Following are 20 T cell receptor beta chains from one sample sequenced in a study of cytomegalovirus exposure and HLA in healthy donors (TCRdb year 2017). Libraries came from the immunoSEQ multiplex PCR assay. This immuneACCESS table, as held by TCRdb, lists in-frame sequences with V and J called but not all clones. Of the missing ones, under half trace to an unresolved V gene in checked studies; the others have no known cause. Within this sample are 90,000 to 130,000 clones, with approximately 89% of them counted one time only. The leading ten clones occupy 1.5% to 2% of the sample. The sample was PBMCs. The receptors derive from a woman between 18 and 30 years old in good health and CMV-seronegative.

The chain uses TRBV7-8 and TRBJ2-7, with 8 bases that match TRBD2. The junction had 6 bases not matched to a gene; V was cut back by 7 bases and J by 4 bases. Germline CDR1 reads SGHVS; CDR2 reads FQNEAQ. The CDR3 spans 13 residues. CDR3 nucleotide sequence: TGTGCCAGCACCTACGGACTAGCATACGAGCAGTACTTC. Translated, it gives CASTYGLAYEQYF.

The chain joins TRBV6-1 to TRBJ1-5; D gene unclear. The CDR3 length is 13 residues. The V end lost 3 bases, the J end lost 6 bases, and 9 bases lay between the germline ends. Looked up from germline, CDR1 is MNHNS and CDR2 is SASEGT. CDR3 DNA sequence: TGTGCCAGCAGTGACCTGAGCGGTCAGCCCCAGCATTTT. It specifies CASSDLSGQPQHF.

The chain joins TRBV9 to TRBJ1-2; possible D gene TRBD1, 6 bases. The V and J ends lost 4 bases and 2 bases respectively, with 18 bases between them. The germline V gene encodes CDR1 SGDLS and CDR2 YYNGEE. The CDR3 consists of 16 residues. CDR3 protein: CASSSDGGGHNYGYTF. The CDR3 DNA is TGTGCCAGCAGCTCGGACGGCGGGGGACACAACTATGGCTACACCTTC.

The chain links TRBV14 to TRBJ1-4, with D perhaps matching TRBD1 (6 bases). Germline loops: CDR1 SGHDN, CDR2 FVKESK. Deletions cut 2 bases from V and 4 bases from J, with 11 bases between. This CDR3 is built from 15 residues. The CDR3 is CASSQRWTVNEKLFF. CDR3 in DNA: TGTGCCAGCAGCCAAAGGTGGACAGTTAATGAAAAACTGTTTTTT.

This clone was counted a single time. The V call is TRBV5-4, the J call TRBJ2-7; D is possibly TRBD1 (6 bases). This CDR3 has 13 amino acids. Germline CDR1 SGHNT, CDR2 YYREEE (reference sequence). V was clipped by 3 bases and J by 5 bases, with 12 bases between them. The DNA for the CDR3 is TGTGCCAGCAGCTCCGGGACAATGGACGAGCAGTACTTC. Amino acid sequence: CASSSGTMDEQYF. Based on the CDR3 plus reference TRBV5-4 and TRBJ2-7, the full variable domain is ETGVTQSPTHLIKTRGQQVTLRCSSQSGHNTVSWYQQALGQGPQFIFQYYREEENGRGNFPPRFSGLQFPNYSSELNVNALELDDSALYLCASSSGTMDEQYFGPGTRLTVT.

CDR3 nucleotide sequence: TGTGCCAGCAGCTTCCCACGGGGGGATGGGGGAGGATACGAGCAGTACTTC. Its protein is CASSFPRGDGGGYEQYF. The chain has TRBV7-9 and TRBJ2-7; 7 nucleotides align to TRBD2. The CDR3 runs to 17 residues. Germline values: CDR1 SEHNR, CDR2 FQNEAQ (reference sequence). With 3 bases clipped from V and 4 bases from J, the junction kept 15 bases outside the gene matches.

The J gene is TRBJ2-3, the V gene TRBV5-1; weak D call: TRBD1 (5 bases). Per the germline V gene, CDR1 is SGHRS and CDR2 is YFSETQ. CDR3 size: 16 residues. With 1 base removed from V and 0 bases from J, the gap between germline ends came to 12 bases. The chain's CDR3 is CASSLNRLGSTDTQYF. The CDR3 region has the DNA TGCGCCAGCAGCTTGAACAGGCTCGGCAGCACAGATACGCAGTATTTT.

The J gene is TRBJ1-1, the V gene TRBV6-1; tentative D call: TRBD1 (5 bases). V shed 4 bases and J shed 3 bases, with 6 bases lying between them. This CDR3 is 12 amino acids long. CDR1 is MNHNS and CDR2 is SASEGT in the germline V gene. In DNA form, the CDR3 reads TGTGCCAGCAGTGCAGGGTACACTGAAGCTTTCTTT. This encodes CASSAGYTEAFF.

V gene TRBV27 combines with J gene TRBJ2-3, with D perhaps TRBD1 (5 bases). Germline-derived CDR1 and CDR2 are MNHEY and SMNVEV (reference sequence). V lost 6 bases and J 8 bases, leaving 12 bases between the germline ends. The CDR3 sequence is 12 residues long. The CDR3 sequence: CASSYQGSTQYF. CDR3 DNA sequence: TGTGCCAGCAGCTACCAGGGCAGTACGCAGTATTTT.

This chain connects TRBV13 to TRBJ2-2; 11 positions agree with TRBD1. In germline, CDR1 is PRHDT, CDR2 FYEKMQ (reference sequence). The CDR3 has 14 residues. Unmatched junction bases numbered 5, after V lost 6 bases and J lost 8 bases. The CDR3 region has the DNA TGTGCCAGCAGTAAGGGACAGGGGGTAGGGGAGCTGTTTTTT. Amino acid sequence: CASSKGQGVGELFF.

As concerns this clone: Other DNA sequences in the sample encode the same CDR3. V gene TRBV19 combines with J gene TRBJ1-1; no definite D call. The length of the CDR3 is 13 residues. Per the germline V gene, CDR1 is LNHDA and CDR2 is SQIVND (reference sequence). The V end was cut by 0 bases, the J end by 2 bases, with 4 bases between. The CDR3 region has the DNA TGTGCCAGTAGTATAGATAGAAACACTGAAGCTTTCTTT. As protein: CASSIDRNTEAFF.

This clone was observed a few times. The genes are TRBV11-3 and TRBJ1-6, with no clear D. Germline V gene sequence: CDR1 SGHNT, CDR2 YENEEA. This CDR3 contains 13 residues. V gave up 3 bases and J gave up 7 bases, with 7 bases separating them. CDR3 nucleotide sequence: TGTGCCAGCAGCTTCGGCGGGAATTCACCCCTCCACTTT. Amino acid sequence: CASSFGGNSPLHF.

The rearrangement uses TRBV19 and TRBJ2-2, with D possibly matching TRBD1 (5 bases). The V gene's germline CDR1 is LNHDA and CDR2 SQIVND (reference sequence). This CDR3 has 10 residues. Trimming removed 8 bases from V and 9 bases from J, with 7 bases in between. CDR3 DNA sequence: TGTGCCAGTGGGGCGCGGGAGCTGTTTTTT. It codes for CASGARELFF.

This clone was seen a few times. V usage is TRBV7-3 and J usage is TRBJ2-1; TRBD2 matches at 9 bases. Germline lookup yields CDR1 SGHTA and CDR2 FQGTGA. The ends lost 5 bases at V and 5 bases at J; junction bases unmatched: 10. This CDR3 comprises 16 residues. The CDR3 region is CASSPRGGRAHNEQFF. The CDR3 DNA reads as TGTGCCAGCAGCCCTCGGGGCGGGAGGGCCCACAATGAGCAGTTCTTC.

The chain combines TRBV6-5 with TRBJ2-1; TRBD2 matches at 7 bases. The ends lost 6 bases at V and 8 bases at J; junction bases unmatched: 13. This CDR3 contains 15 residues. CDR1 and CDR2 from the germline V gene are MNHEY and SVGAGI. This chain's CDR3 is CASSLWAGEVHEQFF. The CDR3 nucleotides read TGTGCCAGCAGCCTCTGGGCGGGAGAGGTCCATGAGCAGTTCTTC.

V and J are TRBV6-5 and TRBJ2-2; D unresolved. The CDR3 has 13 amino acids. The V gene's germline CDR1 is MNHEY and CDR2 SVGAGI. Trimming shortened V by 0 bases and J by 5 bases, and 4 bases separated the two germline ends. The CDR3: CASSYSTTGELFF. The CDR3 DNA sequence: TGTGCCAGCAGTTACTCCACTACCGGGGAGCTGTTTTTT.

V and J are TRBV5-8 and TRBJ1-1; 7 bases fit TRBD1. This CDR3 spans 14 amino acids. The V gene's germline CDR1 is SGHTS and CDR2 YDEGEE. With V trimmed by 4 bases and J by 5 bases, 8 bases remained unmatched. The CDR3 region has the DNA TGTGCCAGCAGCCTCCGGGACAGTGGAACTGAAGCTTTCTTT. It codes for CASSLRDSGTEAFF.

This clone was found once. The V gene is TRBV4-3, the J gene TRBJ1-1; perhaps TRBD1 as D (5 bases). The V end was cut by 1 base, the J end by 3 bases, with 15 bases between. The CDR3 length is 16 residues. Germline CDR1 LGHNA, CDR2 YSLEER. The CDR3, as DNA: TGCGCCAGCAGCCAAGTCGGTTCCCGGGGGGACACTGAAGCTTTCTTT. Translation: CASSQVGSRGDTEAFF.

The chain joins TRBV5-4 to TRBJ1-3; D perhaps matches TRBD1 (6 bases). The V and J ends lost 5 bases and 6 bases respectively, with 18 bases between them. Germline V gene sequence: CDR1 SGHNT, CDR2 YYREEE (reference sequence). This CDR3 comprises 15 residues. CDR3 coding DNA: TGTGCCAGCAGTTCGCTGGACAGAACGCCAAACACCATATATTTT. Encoded protein: CASSSLDRTPNTIYF.

The chain joins TRBV7-8 to TRBJ1-5, with a possible D match to TRBD1 (5 bases). Trimming shortened V by 3 bases and J by 7 bases, and 13 bases separated the two germline ends. The germline CDR1 and CDR2 sequences are SGHVS and FQNEAQ. This CDR3 region has 14 residues. The CDR3 bases are TGTGCCAGCAGCTTGAGGACATTTGGACAGCCCCAGCATTTT. This encodes CASSLRTFGQPQHF.